Listed below are T cell receptor beta chains from one sample, sequenced in a study of CD8+CD57+ T cells in acquired aplastic anemia. TCRdb itself ran the reads through MiXCR, one entry per CDR3 protein. The sample holds approximately 250,000 distinct CDR3 sequences, around 82% seen once. Sequencing used sorted CD4+, CD8+, or CD8+CD57+ T cells (not recorded which) from PBMCs. The receptor set was obtained from a human donor with aplastic anemia. Both conserved end residues are part of each CDR3. D genes are given only for firm matches. The listing skips clone size in some rows; elsewhere it reads once, few, many or a size class.

d_gene	v_gene	abundance	j_gene	len	CDR3nt	CDR3aa
.	TRBV7-2	.	TRBJ1-2	16	TGTGCCAGCAGCTTACCAGGCAGAGGGCAAGATGAAGCTTACACCTTC	CASSLPGRGQDEAYTF
.	TRBV9	.	TRBJ2-3	13	TGTGCCAGCGGCGAAGGGTCCAATACGCAGCATTTTTTT	CASGEGSNTQHFF
.	TRBV7-9	.	TRBJ2-1	14	TGTGCCAGCAGCTTAGGGACAGCATACAGTGCGCAGTTCTTC	CASSLGTAYSAQFF
TRBD1	TRBV9	.	TRBJ2-3	14	TGTGCCAGCAGCTTGGGGGACAGCTCCTACAATGAGCATTTT	CASSLGDSSYNEHF
.	TRBV5-1	.	TRBJ2-5	16	TGCGCCAGCAGCCCAGAGGCAGGAACCAAGGGCGAGACCCAGTACTTC	CASSPEAGTKGETQYF
.	TRBV7-3	.	TRBJ2-7	14	TGTGCCAGCAGCTTAGACTATTCGGCCTACGAGCAGTACTTC	CASSLDYSAYEQYF
.	TRBV9	.	TRBJ2-7	14	TGTGCCGGCAGCTTGGTCGGCGGGAACCATGCAGAGTTCTTC	CAGSLVGGNHAEFF
.	TRBV5-6	.	TRBJ1-6	15	TGTGCCAGCAGCTTAGCGAGCTCCTATAATTCACCCCTCCACTTT	CASSLASSYNSPLHF
.	TRBV9	.	TRBJ2-5	14	TGTGCCAGCAGCAGAGGGTCAGAGCAAACGACCCAGTACTTC	CASSRGSEQTTQYF
.	TRBV6-4	.	TRBJ1-5	17	TGTGCCAGCAGGGAAGCGGGACTCCTGACTCGATATCAGCTCCAGCATTTT	CASREAGLLTRYQLQHF
.	TRBV7-2	.	TRBJ2-1	16	TGTGCCAGCAGCCTCGCGGGGCTAGTGAGCGGCGATCAGCAGTTCTTC	CASSLAGLVSGDQQFF
.	TRBV7-9	.	TRBJ2-5	14	TGTGCCAGCAGCTGTGAAAGAAGGCGAGAGACCCAGTACTTC	CASSCERRRETQYF
TRBD1	TRBV7-8	.	TRBJ2-5	15	TGTGCCAGCAGCTTTCGTCCAGACGGGACAGCCCTTTACTACTTC	CASSFRPDGTALYYF
.	TRBV2	.	TRBJ2-7	15	TGTGCCAGCAGTGAAGGCGGGACGCCTCAGGAAGAGCAGTACTTC	CASSEGGTPQEEQYF
TRBD2	TRBV9	.	TRBJ2-2	16	TGTGCCAGCAGCGCCGGGACTAACGGAATAGATACGCAGCTGTTTTTT	CASSAGTNGIDTQLFF
.	TRBV7-9	.	TRBJ1-5	15	TGTGCCAGCAGCGTAGGGGCAACGAAAAAAAAACCCCATCATTTT	CASSVGATKKKPHHF
.	TRBV7-9	.	TRBJ1-1	15	TGTGCCAGCAGCGTAGAACTAGCACAGAAAACTACAGCTTTCTTT	CASSVELAQKTTAFF
.	TRBV10-1	.	TRBJ2-7	13	TGCGCCAGCAGGGATGGAGCCCAGGACGATCAGTACTTC	CASRDGAQDDQYF
TRBD1	TRBV20-1	.	TRBJ2-3	16	TGCAGTGCAATGGGACAGGCTAGATACATGACAGATACGCAGTATTTT	CSAMGQARYMTDTQYF
.	TRBV5-6	.	TRBJ1-1	15	TGTGCCAGCAGCTTAGATCAGGTTACGGACACTGAAGCTTTCTTT	CASSLDQVTDTEAFF
TRBD1	TRBV10-3	.	TRBJ2-3	16	TGTGCCATCAGTGATAATCACAGGGGGACGACAGATACGCAGTATTTT	CAISDNHRGTTDTQYF
TRBD2	TRBV9	.	TRBJ2-1	16	TGTGCCAGCAGCGGTCAAAGGAGCGGGGGGTGCGATGAGCAGTTCTTC	CASSGQRSGGCDEQFF
.	TRBV7-3	.	TRBJ2-3	14	TGTGCCAGCAGCCAAGATAGGAATGAGCAGTTGTTCGAGTTT	CASSQDRNEQLFEF
.	TRBV9	once	TRBJ1-1	13	TGTGCCAGCGGGGAGGTGGGGACCACTGAAGCTTTCTTT	CASGEVGTTEAFF
.	TRBV7-9	.	TRBJ2-6	16	TGTGCCAGCAGCTTAGCACCCGGGGAGCTGTCTAACGGACTGACTTTC	CASSLAPGELSNGLTF
.	TRBV6-1	.	TRBJ2-7	17	TGTGCCAGCAGGGATCTTGGGACCGCTATAGGGTCCCACGAGCAGTACTTC	CASRDLGTAIGSHEQYF